These T cell receptor beta chains were read from a single sample in a study of blood T cell repertoires in COVID-19. Clones were sequenced by immunoSEQ multiplex PCR, and TCRdb holds only the in-frame ones, with some missing. Among 300,000 to 350,000 clones, 70% to 90% were seen once, and the ten largest hold approximately 4.4%. The sequenced sample was PBMCs or T cells enriched from blood (not recorded which). These receptors all come from a woman in her thirties or forties with acute COVID-19. The CDR3 runs from the conserved cysteine through the conserved F or W. D genes are given only for firm matches.

v_call: TRBV10-3
d_call: NA
cdr3_aa: CAISGVLNTEAFF

v_call: TRBV12-3/TRBV12-4
d_call: TRBD2
cdr3_aa: CASSLIDGGAQFF

v_call: TRBV12-3/TRBV12-4
d_call: NA
cdr3_aa: CASSLEPNTEAFF

v_call: TRBV5-5
d_call: NA
cdr3_aa: CASSLVGSSYNSPLHF

v_call: TRBV2
d_call: TRBD1
cdr3_aa: CASSGGTGPYNEQFF

v_call: TRBV12-5
d_call: NA
cdr3_aa: CASGSYQTAETSPLHF

v_call: TRBV24-1
d_call: TRBD2
cdr3_aa: CATSDAAGAGELFF

v_call: TRBV4-3
d_call: NA
cdr3_aa: CASSQEVGTRLLYGYTF

v_call: TRBV28
d_call: TRBD1
cdr3_aa: CASRYQGGNQPQHF

v_call: TRBV5-4
d_call: NA
cdr3_aa: CASSFSTGELFF

v_call: TRBV11-2
d_call: TRBD2
cdr3_aa: CASVFSLAGGPRSYEQYF

v_call: TRBV27
d_call: TRBD2
cdr3_aa: CASSFGRTQGGEQYF

v_call: TRBV19
d_call: NA
cdr3_aa: CACASPGGRYSNQPQHF

v_call: TRBV7-2
d_call: NA
cdr3_aa: CASSPGGSTEAFF

v_call: TRBV2
d_call: NA
cdr3_aa: CASRGDMSRNQPQHF